This T cell receptor beta chain was captured in a study of T cells in tumors after PD-1 blockade. Study details: No patient had prior checkpoint blockade, systemic immunosuppression, or radiotherapy within 4 weeks. During anti-PD-1 treatment, some patients continued daily vismodegib 150 mg.

CDR1 and CDR2 from the germline V gene are SGHTA and FQGNSA. This CDR3 spans 16 amino acids. V was pared by 2 bases and J by 7 bases, with 17 bases between. The data were produced by immunoSEQ multiplex PCR, yet TCRdb's version contains in-frame clones alone and is incomplete. The table includes about 35,000 clones, around 80% detected once. The sequence derives from a human donor with basal cell carcinoma. This chain connects TRBV7-2 to TRBJ2-2, with D maybe TRBD1 (7 bases). The source was PBMCs, collected before anti-PD-1 treatment. The CDR3 DNA sequence: TGTGCCAGCAGCTTAAAGCGCTCAGGGGGGATCGGGGAGCTGTTTTTT. Its protein is CASSLKRSGGIGELFF.